One sample yielded the 9 T cell receptor beta chains listed below, sequenced in a study of blood T cell repertoires in COVID-19. TCRdb's table, derived via immunoSEQ multiplex PCR, lists solely in-frame clones and lacks some. The sample has approximately 200,000 clones; about 87% are singletons. The sample taken for sequencing was PBMCs or T cells enriched from blood (not recorded which). The receptors shown here come from a man aged 25-40 years who had recovered from COVID-19.

The J gene is TRBJ2-2, the V gene TRBV4-3, with a tentative D call TRBD2 (5 bases). Germline CDR1 reads LGHNA; CDR2 reads YSLEER. V dropped 4 bases and J dropped 4 bases, with 13 bases sitting between them. The CDR3 has 15 residues. As DNA, the CDR3 is TGCGCCAGCAGCCCGGGAAGGAGGTTCACCGGGGAGCTGTTTTTT. Translation: CASSPGRRFTGELFF.

This chain uses TRBV29-1 with TRBJ1-3, with D unresolved. The ends were cut back, 4 bases at V and 2 bases at J, with 6 bases in the middle. Germline loops: CDR1 SQVTM, CDR2 ANQGSEA. This CDR3 region has 12 residues. The CDR3 region is CSVGSAGNTIYF. CDR3 nucleotide sequence: TGCAGCGTTGGGTCAGCTGGAAACACCATATATTTT.

The CDR3 reads CASSGSENQPQHF. The CDR3 region has the DNA TGTGCCAGCAGTGGGAGCGAGAATCAGCCCCAGCATTTT. The rearrangement joins TRBV27 to TRBJ1-5; no clear D. V lost 5 bases, J lost 4 bases, and 9 bases lay in between. Per germline, CDR1 MNHEY and CDR2 SMNVEV (reference sequence). The CDR3 runs 13 residues.

This clone was seen only once. J is TRBJ2-7 and V is TRBV25-1; 8 bases agree with TRBD2. Germline CDR1 MGHDK, CDR2 SYGVNS. J lost 1 base, V lost 0 bases, and 5 bases had no gene match. The CDR3 has 16 amino acids. CDR3 in DNA: TGTGCCAGCAGTGAATATGGTGCTAGCGGGTCCTACGAGCAGTACTTC. It yields the protein CASSEYGASGSYEQYF.

The chain employs TRBV9 and TRBJ2-1; D ambiguous. CDR3 length: 13 amino acids. Trimming pared 2 bases from V and 9 bases from J, leaving 12 bases between. Germline V lookup: CDR1 SGDLS, CDR2 YYNGEE. The CDR3 region has the DNA TGTGCCAGCAGCGTCCAAGCACTCGGTGAGCAGTTCTTC. It is translated as CASSVQALGEQFF.

This chain uses TRBV4-1 with TRBJ2-7; 8 bases line up with TRBD1. CDR1 and CDR2 (germline): MGHRA, YSYEKL. The length of the CDR3 is 15 residues. V gave up 3 bases and J gave up 2 bases; unmatched junction bases: 6. CDR3 DNA: TGCGCCAGCAGCCATCCCGGGACAGGTGCCTACGAGCAGTACTTC. This sequence encodes CASSHPGTGAYEQYF.

The chain is built from TRBV10-1 and TRBJ2-1; 7 bases are a match to TRBD1. This CDR3 has 17 amino acids. Unmatched junction bases numbered 18, after V lost 9 bases and J lost 4 bases. Germline V gives CDR1 WNHNN, CDR2 SYGVQD (reference sequence). CDR3 protein: CARNGKRTGASYNEQFF. The CDR3 DNA is TGCGCCAGGAATGGCAAAAGGACAGGCGCCTCTTACAATGAGCAGTTCTTC.

This clone was observed once. The chain combines TRBV4-1 with TRBJ2-5, with D maybe TRBD1 (5 bases). V dropped 1 base and J dropped 3 bases, with 15 bases sitting between them. CDR3 length: 16 residues. The V gene's germline CDR1 is MGHRA and CDR2 YSYEKL. CDR3 sequence reads: CASSQVAQKTEETQYF. In DNA form, the CDR3 reads TGCGCCAGCAGCCAAGTGGCCCAAAAGACAGAAGAGACCCAGTACTTC.

The V gene is TRBV6-2 or TRBV6-3, the J gene TRBJ2-7; TRBD1 is a possible D gene (6 bases). The CDR3 has 14 residues. Germline loops: CDR1 MNHEY, CDR2 SVGEGT. V dropped 5 bases and J dropped 3 bases, with 14 bases sitting between them. In DNA, the CDR3 is TGTGCCAGCAGTCTACAGGGCCCCGACTACGAGCAGTACTTC. It is translated as CASSLQGPDYEQYF.